This TCR beta chain was profiled in a study of cytomegalovirus exposure and HLA in healthy donors. Deletions cut 2 bases from V and 6 bases from J, with 19 bases between. CDR1 and CDR2 from the germline V gene are MNHNS and SASEGT. This CDR3 has 16 residues. Here immunoSEQ multiplex PCR was the method, and the copy in TCRdb shows in-frame clones only, minus some. Of approximately 46,000 clones listed, over 85% are singletons. The study, taken as a whole, reports: The study designated about 180 TCR beta chains cytomegalovirus-associated.

To note about this clone: Its target is not known.

This sequence joins TRBV6-1 and TRBJ1-1; D perhaps matches TRBD1 (5 bases). The sequence was obtained from a woman between 18 and 29 years old in good health and CMV-seronegative. The sample was PBMCs. CDR3 nucleotides: TGTGCCAGCAGTGAACGGGGGGGAGGAAAGGAGTCTGAAGCTTTCTTT. Its translation: CASSERGGGKESEAFF.